This T cell receptor (beta chain) was captured by sequencing in a study of vaccination and CD4 T cells after COVID-19. Of note for this clonotype: Its antigen is unidentified.

Cultured CD4+ T-cell DNA underwent Oncomine TCR Beta short-read sequencing. TCRdb re-called the PCR reads through MiXCR, storing one row per CDR3 protein. Among roughly 17,000 distinct CDR3 sequences listed, 45% to 55% were seen once. Sample treatment: roughly nine-day PBMC culture with coronavirus spike peptide pools or control peptides (ViraFEST assay). The receptor's source is a human donor who had recovered from COVID-19. The sequenced sample was CD4+ T cells from blood, cultured in vitro.

This CDR3 reads CATRPAGADGYTF. The CDR3, as DNA: TGTGCCACCCGTCCCGCGGGAGCGGATGGCTACACCTTC. The chain has TRBV24-1 and TRBJ1-2; D is ambiguous. The CDR3 consists of 13 residues. Trimming took off 9 bases at V and 6 bases at J, with 16 bases between the two ends. The germline CDR1 and CDR2 sequences are KGHDR and SFDVKD.